This record looks at one TCR beta chain sequence and its context. As yet, its antigen is unknown. TCR beta cDNA libraries had unique molecular identifiers. Each CDR3 protein gets one entry after TCRdb re-called the PCR reads with MiXCR. The sample has roughly 620,000 distinct CDR3 sequences; about 40% are singletons. This sample was taken from a study of post-analysis software for immune sequencing data. Regarding the study as a whole: The five TRBV segments detected at higher frequency in patients than in controls included TRBV5-6, TRBV5-1 and TRBV20-1.

Germline assignment: CDR1 SGHRS and CDR2 YFSETQ. The J segment lost 1 base and the V segment lost 2 bases, leaving 10 bases of the junction unmatched. The CDR3 contains 17 residues. The chain recombines TRBV5-1 with TRBJ1-1, with TRBD1 matching 8 bases. This sequence originates from a girl aged 5-17 years with multiple sclerosis. Sequencing input: blood. The CDR3 DNA sequence: TGCGCCAGCAGCTTACTCTGGACAGGGCGAGGGAACACTGAAGCTTTCTTT. Translation gives CASSLLWTGRGNTEAFF. Full variable domain (rest looked up from reference TRBV5-1 and TRBJ1-1): KAGVTQTPRYLIKTRGQQVTLSCSPISGHRSVSWYQQTPGQGLQFLFEYFSETQRNKGNFPGRFSGRQFSNSRSEMNVSTLELGDSALYLCASSLLWTGRGNTEAFFGQGTRLTVV.